The 32 T cell receptor beta chains presented below share a single source sample, sequenced in a study of T-cell reconstitution after alpha-beta-depleted transplantation in children. A TCRbeta library incorporating unique molecular identifiers was prepared. TCRdb redid the calling of the PCR reads with MiXCR, one entry per CDR3 protein. The sample consists of roughly 220,000 distinct CDR3 sequences, approximately 12% of them appearing once. This sample comprised PBMCs from the stem cell graft donor, obtained from the stem cell graft. These receptors were obtained from a human donor who donated a stem cell graft to a child with acute lymphoblastic leukemia.

This clonotype was found many times. This sequence joins TRBV7-8 and TRBJ1-5; 8 bases map to TRBD1. The CDR3 loop spans 13 amino acids. CDR1 SGHVS and CDR2 FQNEAQ come from the germline V gene. Trimming cost V 8 bases and J 11 bases; bases outside gene matches: 11. The CDR3 DNA reads as TGTGCCAGCGGACAGGGCAGCCATGAGGCCCAGCATTTT. Translated: CASGQGSHEAQHF.

This clonotype came up many times. This rearrangement joins TRBV5-1 to TRBJ2-2; TRBD1 might be the D (5 bases). The V gene lost 2 bases and the J gene lost 0 bases, with 8 bases spanning the gap. There are 15 residues in the CDR3. Germline-derived CDR1 and CDR2 are SGHRS and YFSETQ. CDR3 protein: CASSFDSANTGELFF. The CDR3 DNA is TGCGCCAGCAGCTTTGACAGCGCGAACACCGGGGAGCTGTTTTTT.

This clonotype was found many times. The chain has TRBV20-1 and TRBJ1-5, with a weak D call TRBD1 (5 bases). This CDR3 region has 15 residues. CDR1 is DFQATT and CDR2 is SNEGSKA in the germline V gene (reference sequence). The V end lost 3 bases, the J end lost 5 bases, and 17 bases lay between the germline ends. The CDR3 coding sequence is TGCAGTGCTAGCGACGCCCGGGACGGTTATCAGCCCCAGCATTTT. Its translation: CSASDARDGYQPQHF.

This clonotype was counted ten times or more. V gene TRBV29-1 combines with J gene TRBJ2-3; D might be TRBD1 (6 bases). Trimming stripped 2 bases from V and 4 bases from J, with 7 bases between. The CDR3 extends over 12 amino acids. The germline V gene encodes CDR1 SQVTM and CDR2 ANQGSEA. The CDR3: CSVERGSDTQYF. CDR3 DNA sequence: TGCAGCGTTGAAAGGGGGTCAGATACGCAGTATTTT.

This clonotype has a count of ten or more. This sequence joins TRBV3-1 and TRBJ2-2; D gene uncertain. This CDR3 is built from 17 residues. In germline, CDR1 is LGHDT, CDR2 YNNKEL (reference sequence). V was pared by 0 bases and J by 0 bases, with 11 bases between. The CDR3 loop is CASSQDRQTANTGELFF. The CDR3 bases are TGTGCCAGCAGCCAAGATAGGCAGACTGCGAACACCGGGGAGCTGTTTTTT. Supplemented by reference TRBV3-1 and TRBJ2-2, the full variable domain reads DTAVSQTPKYLVTQMGNDKSIKCEQNLGHDTMYWYKQDSKKFLKIMFSYNNKELIINETVPNRFSPKSPDKAHLNLHINSLELGDSAVYFCASSQDRQTANTGELFFGEGSRLTVL.

This clonotype was seen many times. V is TRBV29-1 and J is TRBJ2-1; D is ambiguous. The CDR3 has 11 residues. Germline assignment: CDR1 SQVTM and CDR2 ANQGSEA. The chain's CDR3 is CSLLERDEQFF. Written as DNA, the CDR3 is TGCAGTCTTTTGGAAAGGGATGAGCAGTTCTTC.

This clonotype was seen ten or more times. The chain carries TRBV12-3 or TRBV12-4 and TRBJ2-7; 8 nucleotides line up with TRBD1. Trimming cost V 5 bases and J 4 bases; bases outside gene matches: 10. CDR3 length: 15 residues. The CDR3 sequence: CASSPGTGLMYEQYF. The CDR3 nucleotides read TGTGCCAGCAGTCCAGGGACAGGTCTGATGTACGAGCAGTACTTC.

This clonotype was seen at least ten times. The V and J genes are TRBV5-1 and TRBJ2-2, with D unclear. The CDR3 length is 13 residues. Germline CDR1 SGHRS, CDR2 YFSETQ. Between the trimmed V and J ends, which lost 4 bases and 3 bases, there was a span of 7 bases. The CDR3 DNA reads as TGCGCCAGCAGCCGGATCGACACCGGGGAGCTGTTTTTT. It translates to CASSRIDTGELFF.

This clonotype was seen repeatedly, ten times or more. This chain joins TRBV20-1 and TRBJ2-3; 10 bases match TRBD2. With V trimmed by 2 bases and J by 6 bases, 2 bases remained unmatched. The CDR3 spans 13 residues. The germline CDR1 and CDR2 sequences are DFQATT and SNEGSKA (reference sequence). The CDR3: CSARKREGDTQYF. The CDR3 DNA follows: TGCAGTGCTAGAAAGCGGGAGGGTGATACGCAGTATTTT.

In its sample, this clonotype was seen many times. The rearrangement joins TRBV6-5 to TRBJ2-7, with TRBD1 as a possible D gene (6 bases). Trimming shortened V by 5 bases and J by 2 bases, and 7 bases separated the two germline ends. The CDR3 is made up of 12 amino acids. The germline V gene has CDR1 MNHEY and CDR2 SVGAGI. DNA for the CDR3: TGTGCCAGCAGTCGGACAGCCTACGAGCAGTACTTC. Its translation: CASSRTAYEQYF.

This clonotype has a count of ten or more. The chain joins TRBV11-2 to TRBJ1-1; D is unclear. Germline V gene sequence: CDR1 SGHAT, CDR2 FQNNGV. CDR3 size: 14 residues. V was trimmed by 1 base and J by 4 bases, leaving 10 bases between them. In nucleotides, the CDR3 is TGTGCCAGCAGCTTAGCGAGCCTTTCCACTGAAGCTTTCTTT. Translating gives CASSLASLSTEAFF.

This clonotype was seen at least ten times. The chain joins TRBV20-1 to TRBJ2-3; D possibly matches TRBD1 or TRBD2 (5 bases each). Trimming removed 5 bases from V and 5 bases from J, with 20 bases in between. Germline V CDR1 and CDR2: DFQATT, SNEGSKA (reference sequence). The CDR3 covers 15 residues. CDR3 DNA: TGCAGTGCTCCCGGGACCCCATCGATGAGAGATACGCAGTATTTT. Its protein is CSAPGTPSMRDTQYF.

This clonotype was seen a handful of times. The CDR3 region has the DNA TGTGCCAGCAGCCAAAAGGGATACGACAGCGCCTATAATTCACCCCTCCACTTT. Amino acid sequence: CASSQKGYDSAYNSPLHF. J is TRBJ1-6 and V is TRBV3-1, with D possibly being TRBD1 (5 bases). The CDR3 loop spans 18 amino acids. Trimming took 2 bases from V and 2 from J, leaving 16 bases between them. CDR1 is LGHDT, CDR2 YNNKEL, per germline (reference sequence).

This clonotype was seen at least ten times. A much bigger clone sits one base away, suggesting this may be a read error. The chain carries TRBV20-1 and TRBJ1-6; possibly TRBD1 for D (5 bases). There are 13 residues in the CDR3. Germline loops: CDR1 DFQATT, CDR2 SNEGSKA (reference sequence). Trimming pared 6 bases from V and 7 bases from J, leaving 13 bases between. DNA of the CDR3: TGCAGTGCAAAAGGGGACGGCAATTCACCCCTCCACTTT. It codes for CSAKGDGNSPLHF.

Many counts were recorded for this clonotype. The V and J genes are TRBV4-3 and TRBJ2-6; D gene ambiguous. Trimming removed 4 bases from V and 4 bases from J, with 20 bases in between. Germline V gene data show CDR1 as LGHNA and CDR2 as YSLEER. The CDR3 consists of 18 residues. The CDR3 nucleotides read TGCGCCAGCAGCCCTAAGTTGGCCTCCTGGGGAGGGGCCAACGTCCTGACTTTC. This translates into CASSPKLASWGGANVLTF.

In DNA form, the CDR3 reads TGCGCCAGCGGGCCACAGGGAGGGATCAACTATGGCTACACCTTC. Translating it yields CASGPQGGINYGYTF. This chain uses TRBV5-1 with TRBJ1-2; a possible D gene is TRBD1 (6 bases). V was shortened by 7 bases and J by 2 bases, with 18 bases between the two germline ends. This CDR3 has 15 residues. Germline CDR1 and CDR2: SGHRS and YFSETQ.

This chain joins TRBV3-1 and TRBJ1-2, with TRBD1 matching 8 bases. Germline V gene lookup returns CDR1 LGHDT and CDR2 YNNKEL (reference sequence). V gave up 8 bases and J gave up 1 base; unmatched junction bases: 21. The CDR3 consists of 19 residues. Here the CDR3 DNA reads TGTGCCAGCTGCTGGGGGGGACAGGAGCTAATCAGGCGTAACTATGGCTACACCTTC. It translates to CASCWGGQELIRRNYGYTF.

The table lists this clonotype with many counts. This sequence joins TRBV9 and TRBJ1-2; no firm D call. The germline gives CDR1 SGDLS, CDR2 YYNGEE. Trimming removed 3 bases at V and 2 bases at J, with 11 bases between. The length of the CDR3 is 14 residues. Here the CDR3 reads CASSGPPGNYGYTF. Written as DNA, the CDR3 is TGTGCCAGCAGCGGCCCCCCGGGGAACTATGGCTACACCTTC.

Many counts were recorded for this clonotype. V usage is TRBV28 and J usage is TRBJ2-7, with 9 bases that match TRBD1. The CDR3 is 15 residues long. The germline CDR1 and CDR2 sequences are MDHEN and SYDVKM. V dropped 2 bases and J dropped 2; count of bases not matched to a gene: 4. The CDR3 DNA reads as TGTGCCAGCAGTTTACTTTACAGGGGGCCCTACGAGCAGTACTTC. Its translation: CASSLLYRGPYEQYF.

This clonotype came up many times. This chain joins TRBV6-2 or TRBV6-3 and TRBJ2-7, with 7 bases aligning to TRBD1. This CDR3 region has 14 residues. Germline CDR1 reads MNHEY; CDR2 reads SVGEGT. With 7 bases clipped from V and 2 bases from J, the junction kept 8 bases outside the gene matches. CDR3 nucleotide sequence: TGTGCCAGCACCCATCCGGGACAGACCTACGAGCAGTACTTC. Encoded protein: CASTHPGQTYEQYF.

At least ten counts were recorded for this clonotype. The gene calls are TRBV18 and TRBJ2-5; D ambiguous. CDR1 is KGHSH, CDR2 LQKENI, per germline. V was clipped by 2 bases and J by 3 bases, with 1 base between them. The length of the CDR3 is 11 residues. DNA for the CDR3: TGTGCCAGCTCACCAAAAGAGACCCAGTACTTC. Residues: CASSPKETQYF.

The chain joins TRBV4-3 to TRBJ1-3; D is unclear. Germline lookup yields CDR1 LGHNA and CDR2 YSLEER. V was pared by 1 base and J by 0 bases, with 7 bases between. This CDR3 spans 15 amino acids. CDR3 DNA sequence: TGCGCCAGCAGCCAAGGCCGCGGCTCTGGAAACACCATATATTTT. Amino acid sequence: CASSQGRGSGNTIYF.

This clonotype was found many times. The chain has TRBV29-1 and TRBJ2-7; either TRBD1 or TRBD2 may supply D (5 bases each). This CDR3 has 14 amino acids. CDR1 is SQVTM, CDR2 ANQGSEA, per germline. Trimming left V 3 bases short and J 0 bases short, with 12 bases between. This chain's CDR3 is CSVDEGTSSYEQYF. CDR3 DNA sequence: TGCAGCGTTGACGAGGGGACGTCCTCCTACGAGCAGTACTTC.

In this sample, this clonotype turned up many times. The chain couples TRBV7-8 to TRBJ2-3; 14 bases agree with TRBD2. CDR1 and CDR2 (germline): SGHVS, FQNEAQ. There are 19 residues in the CDR3. The V gene end was trimmed by 5 bases and the J gene end by 2 bases; junction bases not matched to a gene: 12. The CDR3 spells CASSPYRLAGGPVTDTQYF. CDR3 in DNA: TGTGCCAGCAGCCCTTATCGACTAGCGGGAGGGCCGGTCACAGATACGCAGTATTTT.

This clonotype was observed many times. This chain connects TRBV20-1 to TRBJ1-4; TRBD1 might be the D (6 bases). Germline CDR1 reads DFQATT; CDR2 reads SNEGSKA (reference sequence). Trimming removed 5 bases from V and 14 bases from J, with 24 bases in between. This CDR3 region has 14 residues. The DNA for the CDR3 is TGCAGTGCTCTGGGGGGCCTCGCTGGGGGAGGTCTGTTTTTT. Protein product: CSALGGLAGGGLFF.

This clonotype was recorded many times. The chain has TRBV6-1 and TRBJ2-5; D tentatively reads TRBD1 or TRBD2 (6 bases each). The germline CDR1 and CDR2 sequences are MNHNS and SASEGT. Trimming removed 7 bases at V and 1 base at J, with 10 bases between. This CDR3 is built from 13 residues. CDR3 nucleotide sequence: TGTGCCAGCAATCGGGGGCTCCAAGAGACCCAGTACTTC. This gives the protein CASNRGLQETQYF.

Only a few counts were recorded for this clonotype. The V call is TRBV11-2, the J call TRBJ2-2; D is possibly TRBD1 (6 bases). V was cut by 1 base and J by 0 bases, with 15 bases left in between. CDR1 and CDR2 (germline): SGHAT, FQNNGV. The CDR3 covers 18 residues. CDR3 nucleotide sequence: TGTGCCAGCAGCTTAGGCAGGCACACAGGGACGAACACCGGGGAGCTGTTTTTT. Protein product: CASSLGRHTGTNTGELFF.

The V gene is TRBV12-3 or TRBV12-4, the J gene TRBJ2-7; D may be TRBD2 (6 bases). The CDR3 contains 13 residues. Trimming removed 2 bases at V and 7 bases at J, with 12 bases between. CDR3: CASSLLAPGEQYF. For the CDR3, the DNA is TGTGCCAGCAGTTTACTAGCGCCGGGGGAGCAGTACTTC.

The rearrangement links TRBV4-3 to TRBJ2-7; D gene ambiguous. V was trimmed by 0 bases and J by 0 bases, leaving 6 bases between them. The germline V gene has CDR1 LGHNA and CDR2 YSLEER. The length of the CDR3 is 14 residues. The CDR3 protein is CASSQEGTSYEQYF. The CDR3 DNA follows: TGCGCCAGCAGCCAAGAAGGCACCTCCTACGAGCAGTACTTC.

This clonotype occurred a few times. This chain connects TRBV12-3 or TRBV12-4 to TRBJ2-1; 8 nucleotides align to TRBD2. The CDR3 totals 15 residues. The V and J ends lost 8 bases and 8 bases, in that order; junction bases with no gene match: 14. In nucleotides, the CDR3 is TGTGCCAGCTTTCCCCGGAGCGGGAGAAGGCATGAGCAGTTCTTC. Its translation: CASFPRSGRRHEQFF.

Comment on this clonotype: Just one base apart from a much larger clone, this may be a read error. The chain links TRBV5-1 to TRBJ1-1; D perhaps matches TRBD1 (6 bases). The V gene lost 4 bases and the J gene lost 4 bases, with 14 bases spanning the gap. The CDR3 consists of 14 residues. Germline lookup yields CDR1 SGHRS and CDR2 YFSETQ. In nucleotides, the CDR3 is TGCGCCAGCAGCGGAACAGGGCAGGGCACTGAAGCTTTCTTT. Amino acid sequence: CASSGTGQGTEAFF.

This clonotype was seen at least ten times. The chain couples TRBV6-1 to TRBJ2-7; D is possibly TRBD2 (5 bases). In germline, CDR1 is MNHNS, CDR2 SASEGT. V was clipped by 4 bases and J by 1 base, with 11 bases between them. This CDR3 is 14 amino acids long. This CDR3 reads CASSASRRSYEQYF. The CDR3 coding sequence is TGTGCCAGCAGTGCAAGCAGGAGGTCCTACGAGCAGTACTTC.